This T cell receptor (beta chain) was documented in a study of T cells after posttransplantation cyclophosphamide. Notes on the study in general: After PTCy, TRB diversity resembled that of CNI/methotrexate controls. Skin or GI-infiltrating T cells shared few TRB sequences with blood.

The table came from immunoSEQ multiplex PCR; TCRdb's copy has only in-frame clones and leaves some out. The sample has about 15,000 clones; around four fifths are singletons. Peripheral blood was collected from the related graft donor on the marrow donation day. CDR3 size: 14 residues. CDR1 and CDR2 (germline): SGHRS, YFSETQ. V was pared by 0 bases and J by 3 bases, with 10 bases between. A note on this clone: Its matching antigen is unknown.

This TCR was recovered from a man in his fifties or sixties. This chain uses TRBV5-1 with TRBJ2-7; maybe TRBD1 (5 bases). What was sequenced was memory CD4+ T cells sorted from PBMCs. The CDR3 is CASSLGQGFYEQYF. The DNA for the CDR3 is TGCGCCAGCAGCTTGGGTCAGGGCTTCTACGAGCAGTACTTC.